Listed below are T cell receptor beta chains from one sample, sequenced in a study of T cells after somatic rescue of genetic block. The protocol was immunoSEQ multiplex PCR, while the TCRdb copy is restricted to in-frame clones and leaves out a portion. The sample carries tens of thousands of clones, just under 90% recorded once. What was sequenced was peripheral blood mononuclear cells (PBMCs). These TCRs come from a woman aged 18-29 years. The CDR3 runs from the conserved cysteine through the conserved F or W. A D gene is named only where the DNA matches it firmly. Rows may omit the clone size; those that give it use once, few, many or a size class.

d_call j_call clone_size v_call cdr3_aa cdr3_nt
TRBD2 TRBJ2-7 NA TRBV28 CASGEASGSAGGEQYF TGTGCCAGCGGGGAGGCTAGCGGGAGCGCGGGGGGCGAGCAGTACTTC
NA TRBJ1-5 NA TRBV27 CATGARVDQPQHF TGTGCCACCGGAGCACGGGTGGATCAGCCCCAGCATTTT
NA TRBJ1-4 NA TRBV7-9 CASSLGQAEYYEKLFF TGTGCCAGCAGCTTAGGACAGGCTGAATACTATGAAAAACTGTTTTTT
TRBD1 TRBJ2-5 NA TRBV7-3 CASSWTGFQETQYF TGTGCCAGCAGTTGGACAGGGTTCCAAGAGACCCAGTACTTC
TRBD1 TRBJ2-1 NA TRBV28 CASSRPQGATGSRSYNEQFF TGTGCCAGCAGCCGACCCCAGGGGGCCACCGGGTCCCGCTCCTACAATGAGCAGTTCTTC
NA TRBJ1-5 NA TRBV25-1 CASSSAEFNQPQHF TGTGCCAGTTCCTCCGCTGAGTTCAATCAGCCCCAGCATTTT
TRBD2 TRBJ2-1 NA TRBV5-4 CASSSGTSVESHNEQFF TGTGCCAGCAGCTCGGGGACTAGCGTTGAGTCCCACAATGAGCAGTTCTTC
TRBD2 TRBJ2-1 NA TRBV2 CASSESVSGRAEQFF TGTGCCAGCAGTGAATCGGTTAGCGGGAGGGCTGAGCAGTTCTTC
TRBD1 TRBJ2-1 NA TRBV7-9 CASHGGWTGNYNEQFF TGTGCCAGCCACGGAGGTTGGACAGGCAACTACAATGAGCAGTTCTTC
NA TRBJ1-3 NA TRBV18 CASSPPLGERNTIYF TGTGCCAGCTCACCACCCCTGGGGGAACGGAACACCATATATTTT
NA TRBJ1-1 NA TRBV10-3 CAISVDDSLNTEAFF TGTGCCATCAGTGTGGACGACAGCTTGAACACTGAAGCTTTCTTT
NA TRBJ2-3 once TRBV27 CASGNFRAADTQYF TGTGCCAGCGGTAATTTCAGGGCAGCAGATACGCAGTATTTT
NA TRBJ2-3 NA TRBV4-1 CASSPLRSFAGGERSSTDTQYF TGCGCCAGCAGCCCGCTTAGAAGTTTTGCCGGCGGGGAACGATCTAGCACAGATACGCAGTATTTT
NA TRBJ1-3 NA TRBV2 CASSETSGRGNTIYF TGTGCCAGCAGTGAGACTTCGGGACGGGGAAACACCATATATTTT
NA TRBJ1-1 NA TRBV6-5 CASSYVSLDGTEAFF TGTGCCAGCAGTTACGTCAGCCTTGATGGCACTGAAGCTTTCTTT
NA TRBJ2-2 NA TRBV18 CASSPIPSLLQGATGELFF TGTGCCAGCTCACCTATCCCCTCCTTACTTCAGGGTGCCACCGGGGAGCTGTTTTTT
NA TRBJ1-1 NA TRBV4-1 CASSQFWPNTEAFF TGCGCCAGCAGCCAGTTCTGGCCGAACACTGAAGCTTTCTTT
NA TRBJ2-1 NA TRBV6-4 CASSDTSEGEQFF TGTGCCAGCAGTGACACCTCGGAGGGTGAGCAGTTCTTC
NA TRBJ1-5 NA TRBV28 CASQRQVMSQPQHF TGTGCCAGCCAACGACAGGTGATGAGTCAGCCCCAGCATTTT
NA TRBJ2-7 NA TRBV18 CASSPSTGTYEQYF TGTGCCAGCTCACCGTCGACTGGTACCTACGAGCAGTACTTC
TRBD1 TRBJ1-2 NA TRBV29-1 CSVEDRRTGQSWKNYGYTF TGCAGCGTTGAAGATCGCAGGACAGGGCAGAGTTGGAAAAACTATGGCTACACCTTC
NA TRBJ1-4 NA TRBV7-9 CASRPGLGEKLFF TGTGCCAGCAGACCCGGACTAGGAGAGAAACTGTTTTTT
TRBD2 TRBJ2-5 once TRBV2 CASSGLAKDVETQYF TGTGCCAGCAGTGGACTAGCCAAAGATGTCGAGACCCAGTACTTC
NA TRBJ2-1 NA TRBV18 CASGDYNEQFF TGTGCCAGCGGGGACTACAATGAGCAGTTCTTC
TRBD1 TRBJ1-1 NA TRBV27 CASSLLDRGRKAFF TGTGCCAGCAGTTTACTGGACAGGGGGCGGAAGGCTTTCTTT
NA TRBJ1-4 NA TRBV30 CAWSVLATNEKLFF TGTGCCTGGAGTGTACTTGCAACTAATGAAAAACTGTTTTTT
TRBD1 TRBJ2-5 NA TRBV7-9 CASSGRTGVGETQYF TGTGCCAGCAGCGGGAGGACAGGGGTAGGAGAGACCCAGTACTTC
NA TRBJ2-7 NA TRBV7-9 CASSPQPGSRYEQYF TGTGCCAGCAGCCCCCAACCCGGGTCGCGATACGAGCAGTACTTC
TRBD1 TRBJ1-2 NA TRBV19 CASSIVGTGDYGYTF TGTGCCAGTAGTATAGTAGGGACAGGGGACTATGGCTACACCTTC
NA TRBJ2-5 NA TRBV18 CASSPTAERETQYF TGTGCCAGCTCACCAACCGCGGAACGAGAGACCCAGTACTTC
NA TRBJ2-5 NA TRBV5-8 CASSWGTQYF TGTGCCAGCAGCTGGGGGACCCAGTACTTC
NA TRBJ2-1 NA TRBV19 CASSIGQGNEQFF TGTGCCAGTAGTATTGGCCAGGGCAATGAGCAGTTCTTC
TRBD2 TRBJ2-1 NA TRBV19 CASSKLAGGPNNEQFF TGTGCCAGTAGTAAGCTAGCGGGAGGGCCAAACAATGAGCAGTTCTTC
NA TRBJ2-1 NA TRBV27 CASWEAGTYNEQFF TGTGCCAGCTGGGAGGCGGGGACCTACAATGAGCAGTTCTTC
NA TRBJ1-2 once TRBV28 CASSSRTRKSNYGYTF TGTGCCAGCAGTTCTAGGACCCGAAAATCGAACTATGGCTACACCTTC
TRBD2 TRBJ2-3 NA TRBV28 CASSLRGGGPDTQYF TGTGCCAGCAGTTTACGCGGGGGTGGCCCAGATACGCAGTATTTT
NA TRBJ2-7 NA TRBV7-6 CASSLSFYEQYF TGTGCCAGCAGCTTAAGCTTCTACGAGCAGTACTTC